This TCR beta chain was captured in a study of tumor and adjacent non-tumor tissue in lung cancer. Across the whole study: Around 4.5 million productive TCRbeta reads were obtained per sample on average.

A modified ARM-PCR protocol with three rounds of nested PCR amplified TCRbeta. A single record per CDR3 protein comes from TCRdb applying MiXCR to the multiplex PCR reads. Among roughly 49,000 distinct CDR3 sequences listed, about 79% were seen once. The template was RNA from unsorted bulk tissue. This non-tumor lung sample came from over 3 cm beyond the tumor edge. Donors were chemotherapy-naive, newly diagnosed lung cancer surgical patients in China, August–late 2014. This clonotype was seen a handful of times. No antigen is known for it. Germline-derived CDR1 and CDR2 are SGHNT and YYREEE (reference sequence). Trimming at V came to 2 bases and at J to 3 bases, leaving 5 bases not matched to a gene. CDR3 size: 14 residues. General observations from the study: Compared with tumor, normal lung showed significantly lower TCR diversity.

The clonotype was recovered from an older woman with non-small cell lung cancer. Sequencing was carried out using distant non-tumor lung tissue. The J gene is TRBJ2-7, the V gene TRBV5-4, with 7 bases identical to TRBD1. DNA for the CDR3: TGTGCCAGCAGCTTCTTCGCAGGGGGCTACGAGCAGTACTTC. Its protein is CASSFFAGGYEQYF.